This is a list of T cell receptor beta chains from one sample in a study of T cells in Graves' hyperthyroidism and ophthalmopathy. TCRdb independently ran MiXCR on the multiplex PCR reads; one entry per CDR3 protein. This sample yields approximately 620,000 distinct CDR3 sequences, of which approximately 16% are seen a single time; roughly 3.3% belongs to the top ten. The sample taken for sequencing was blood. All receptors come from a woman in her thirties or forties with Graves' ophthalmopathy. Each CDR3 is given with its conserved first and last residue. Fields, in order: V gene, J gene, clone size, D gene, CDR3 DNA, CDR3 protein. A D gene is named only where the DNA matches it firmly. Rows may omit the clone size; those that give it use once, few, many or a size class.

TRBV12-3/TRBV12-4	TRBJ1-1	many	-	TGTGCCAGCAGTTTAGCATCCGATACTGAAGCTTTCTTT	CASSLASDTEAFF
TRBV7-9	TRBJ2-5	-	-	TGTGCCAGCAGCTTAGCTTCATTGACCCAGTACTTC	CASSLASLTQYF
TRBV20-1	TRBJ2-7	-	-	TGCAGTGCTAGAGATAACGCAGGGCAAGCCTACGAGCAGTACTTC	CSARDNAGQAYEQYF
TRBV7-6	TRBJ2-5	-	TRBD2	TGTGCCAGCAGGGGACTAGCTCAAGAGACCCAGTACTTC	CASRGLAQETQYF
TRBV28	TRBJ2-2	many	-	TGTGCCAGCAGTTCCCCCGACCAATCGGCGGGTCACACCGGGGAGCTGTTTTTT	CASSSPDQSAGHTGELFF
TRBV27	TRBJ2-7	many	TRBD1	TGTGCCAGCACCTCTCTCCAGGGGGCGAACGAGCAGTACTTC	CASTSLQGANEQYF
TRBV3-1	TRBJ2-1	many	-	TGTGCCAGCAGCTCCTACAATGAGCAGTTCTTC	CASSSYNEQFF
TRBV28	TRBJ2-2	-	TRBD2	TGTGCCAGCAAGTTGTGGGAGGGTAACACCGGGGAGCTGTTTTTT	CASKLWEGNTGELFF
TRBV10-3	TRBJ1-3	-	-	TGTGCCATCAGTGGGTACAGGGAATACGACACCATATATTTT	CAISGYREYDTIYF
TRBV19	TRBJ2-3	-	TRBD1	TGTGCCCGAAGAAGGGGACGGGACAGGGGCCTTCAAAGAGCGAATACGCAGTATTTT	CARRRGRDRGLQRANTQYF
TRBV20-1	TRBJ2-5	many	-	TGCAGTGCTAGTTCGGGGGTGCCTGGAGAGACCCAGTACTTC	CSASSGVPGETQYF
TRBV30	TRBJ2-3	many	-	TGTGCCTGGAGGGTAGCAGATACGCAGTATTTT	CAWRVADTQYF
TRBV5-1	TRBJ1-3	many	-	TGCGCCAGCAGCTTGGAGGCGGGAGTTGGAAACACCATATATTTT	CASSLEAGVGNTIYF
TRBV28	TRBJ2-2	many	-	TGTGCCAGCAGTTTCCCAGGACGGTCCGGGGAGCTGTTTTTT	CASSFPGRSGELFF
TRBV12-3/TRBV12-4	TRBJ1-2	-	-	TGTGCCAGCAGTCCGACAGAATCATATGGCTACACCTTC	CASSPTESYGYTF
TRBV28	TRBJ1-5	-	-	TGTGCCAGCAGTCCTCTGGGGGGGGGGAATCAGCCCCAGCATTTT	CASSPLGGGNQPQHF
TRBV7-9	TRBJ2-7	-	-	TGTGCCAGCAGCTCATTGGGAACTAGGTACGAGCAGTACTTC	CASSSLGTRYEQYF
TRBV20-1	TRBJ2-1	few	-	TGCAGTGCTCCCGGGACTGGGCTCGGCAATGAGCAGTTCTTC	CSAPGTGLGNEQFF
TRBV7-9	TRBJ2-1	-	-	TGTGCCAGCAGGAGGATTGCGGGCCTTCTCACCTACAATGGGCAGTTCTTC	CASRRIAGLLTYNGQFF
TRBV2	TRBJ2-7	many	-	TGTGCCAGCAGTGAGGTCACCTACGAGCAGTACTTC	CASSEVTYEQYF